These 7 T cell receptor beta chains were sequenced from one sample in a study of cytomegalovirus exposure and HLA in healthy donors. PCR employed 60 Vbeta and 13 Jbeta primers. This table comes from immunoSEQ multiplex PCR, and its TCRdb copy is limited to in-frame clones, with some not included. The data show approximately 120,000 clones, 70% to 90% seen once. Sequenced: PBMCs. The receptors shown here come from a man younger than 35 in good health and CMV-seropositive.

V gene TRBV30 combines with J gene TRBJ1-4; D remains ambiguous. The CDR3 runs 14 residues. Germline CDR1 is GTSNPN and CDR2 is SVGIG (reference sequence). The ends were cut back, 2 bases at V and 4 bases at J, with 11 bases in the middle. DNA of the CDR3: TGTGCCTGGAGTCTCACGGGAGTTAATGAAAAACTGTTTTTT. This translates into CAWSLTGVNEKLFF.

The chain employs TRBV9 and TRBJ2-3; the match to TRBD1 covers 10 bases. This CDR3 has 14 amino acids. Germline V gene data show CDR1 as SGDLS and CDR2 as YYNGEE. Trimming cost V 4 bases and J 5 bases; bases outside gene matches: 4. The CDR3 loop is CASSPRTGGDTQYF. As DNA, the CDR3 is TGTGCCAGCAGCCCTCGGACAGGGGGAGATACGCAGTATTTT.

This clone was observed a single time. The chain combines TRBV5-5 with TRBJ2-1; 11 nucleotides match TRBD2. The germline CDR1 and CDR2 sequences are SGHKS and YYEKEE (reference sequence). This CDR3 has 14 residues. V lost 2 bases to trimming and J lost 7 bases; unmatched junction nucleotides: 2. CDR3 in amino acids: CASSFSGGANEQFF. CDR3 DNA sequence: TGTGCCAGCAGCTTTAGCGGGGGGGCGAATGAGCAGTTCTTC.

The chain uses TRBV4-1 and TRBJ1-2, with 7 bases that match TRBD1. CDR1 is MGHRA, CDR2 YSYEKL, per germline. This CDR3 region has 13 residues. Losses at the gene ends were 2 bases for V and 13 bases for J; bases not matched to a gene: 10. The CDR3 nucleotides are TGCGCCAGCAGCCAACCGGGGGACAGTCCCCCCACCTTC. Translated, it gives CASSQPGDSPPTF.

This clone was recorded a few times. The rearrangement links TRBV6-4 to TRBJ1-5; D is undetermined. Germline CDR1 is MRHNA and CDR2 is SNTAGT. This CDR3 has 14 amino acids. Trimming left V 10 bases short and J 0 bases short, with 13 bases between. CDR3 residues: CATSPEHSNQPQHF. CDR3 bases: TGTGCCACCTCGCCGGAGCATAGCAATCAGCCCCAGCATTTT.

This chain uses TRBV28 with TRBJ2-1; 8 bases are shared with TRBD2. V dropped 4 bases and J dropped 3; count of bases not matched to a gene: 14. Germline V lookup: CDR1 MDHEN, CDR2 SYDVKM. The CDR3 sequence is 18 residues long. The CDR3 spells CASSSIPGLALNYNEQFF. The DNA for the CDR3 is TGTGCCAGCAGTTCTATCCCAGGACTAGCCCTGAACTACAATGAGCAGTTCTTC.

The CDR3 nucleotides read TGTGCCAGCAGCTCAGATATCTCCTACAATGAGCAGTTCTTC. Translating it yields CASSSDISYNEQFF. The V call is TRBV7-2, the J call TRBJ2-1, with D unclear. Germline V gives CDR1 SGHTA, CDR2 FQGNSA. This CDR3 region has 14 residues. V was clipped by 4 bases and J by 0 bases, with 7 bases between them.